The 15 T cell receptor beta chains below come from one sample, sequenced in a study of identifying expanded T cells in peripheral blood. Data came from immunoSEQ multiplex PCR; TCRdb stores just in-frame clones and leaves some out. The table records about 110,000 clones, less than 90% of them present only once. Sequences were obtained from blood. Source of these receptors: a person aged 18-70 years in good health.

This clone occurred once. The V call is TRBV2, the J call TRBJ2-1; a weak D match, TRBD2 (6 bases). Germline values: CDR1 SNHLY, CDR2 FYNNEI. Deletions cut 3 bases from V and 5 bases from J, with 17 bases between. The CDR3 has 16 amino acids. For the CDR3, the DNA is TGTGCCAGCAGTGATCCCGGGCAGGGAGGCCACAATGAGCAGTTCTTC. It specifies CASSDPGQGGHNEQFF.

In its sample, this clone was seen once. The CDR3 is CASSSVAVGNIQYF. The CDR3 DNA reads as TGTGCCAGCAGCTCCGTAGCGGTGGGGAACATTCAGTACTTC. The V call is TRBV11-2, the J call TRBJ2-4, with D possibly matching TRBD2 (6 bases). This CDR3 is built from 14 residues. V lost 4 bases and J lost 7, with 14 bases in between. CDR1 and CDR2 from the germline V gene are SGHAT and FQNNGV.

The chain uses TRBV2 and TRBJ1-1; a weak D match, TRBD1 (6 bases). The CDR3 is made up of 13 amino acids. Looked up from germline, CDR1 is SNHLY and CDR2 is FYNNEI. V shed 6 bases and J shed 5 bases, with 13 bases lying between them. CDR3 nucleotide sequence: TGTGCCAGCAGCCCCGGGACAATAACTGAAGCTTTCTTT. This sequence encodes CASSPGTITEAFF.

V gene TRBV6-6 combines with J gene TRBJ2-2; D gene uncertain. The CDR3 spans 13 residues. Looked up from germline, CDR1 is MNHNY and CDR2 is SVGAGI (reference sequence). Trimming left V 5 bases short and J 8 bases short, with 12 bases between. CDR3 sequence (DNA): TGTGCCAGCAGTACACAGATTGTGGGGGAGCTGTTTTTT. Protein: CASSTQIVGELFF.

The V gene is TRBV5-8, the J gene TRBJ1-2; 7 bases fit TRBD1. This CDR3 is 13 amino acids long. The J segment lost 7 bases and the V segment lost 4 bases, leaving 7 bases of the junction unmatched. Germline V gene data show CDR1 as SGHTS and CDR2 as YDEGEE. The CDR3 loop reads CASSLDREVGYTF. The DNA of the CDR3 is TGTGCCAGCAGCCTTGACAGGGAGGTTGGCTACACCTTC.

The CDR3 reads CASSEGWANTEAFF. The CDR3 DNA reads as TGTGCCAGCAGTGAAGGTTGGGCAAACACTGAAGCTTTCTTT. The chain recombines TRBV6-1 with TRBJ1-1; D is uncertain. Germline CDR1 MNHNS, CDR2 SASEGT. The CDR3 covers 14 residues. Trimming shortened V by 1 base and J by 2 bases, and 8 bases separated the two germline ends.

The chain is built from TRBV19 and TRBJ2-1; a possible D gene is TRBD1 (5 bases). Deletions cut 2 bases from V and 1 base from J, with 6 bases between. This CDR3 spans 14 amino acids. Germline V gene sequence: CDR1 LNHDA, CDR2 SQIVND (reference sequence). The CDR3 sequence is CASSIPGSYNEQFF. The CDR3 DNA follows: TGTGCCAGTAGTATACCAGGGTCCTACAATGAGCAGTTCTTC.

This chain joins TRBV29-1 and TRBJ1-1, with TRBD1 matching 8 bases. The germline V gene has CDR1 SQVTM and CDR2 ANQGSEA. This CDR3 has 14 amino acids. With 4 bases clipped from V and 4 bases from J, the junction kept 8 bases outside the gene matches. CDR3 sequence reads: CSVVTGGGGTEAFF. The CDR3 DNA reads TGCAGCGTTGTTACAGGGGGGGGTGGCACTGAAGCTTTCTTT.

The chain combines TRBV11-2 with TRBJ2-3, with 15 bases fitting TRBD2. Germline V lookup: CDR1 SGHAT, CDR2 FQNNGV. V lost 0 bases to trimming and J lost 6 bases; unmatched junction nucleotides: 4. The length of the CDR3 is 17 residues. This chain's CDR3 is CASSLEGLAGGGDTQYF. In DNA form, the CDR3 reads TGTGCCAGCAGCTTAGAGGGACTAGCGGGGGGAGGGGATACGCAGTATTTT.

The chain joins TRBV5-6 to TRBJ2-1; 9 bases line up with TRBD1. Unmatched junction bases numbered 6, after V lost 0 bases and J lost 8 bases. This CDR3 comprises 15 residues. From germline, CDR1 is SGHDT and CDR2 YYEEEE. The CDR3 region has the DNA TGTGCCAGCAGCTTGGGGGGACAGGGACTCGATGAGCAGTTCTTC. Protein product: CASSLGGQGLDEQFF. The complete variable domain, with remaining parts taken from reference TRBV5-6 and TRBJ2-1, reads DAGVTQSPTHLIKTRGQQVTLRCSPKSGHDTVSWYQQALGQGPQFIFQYYEEEERQRGNFPDRFSGHQFPNYSSELNVNALLLGDSALYLCASSLGGQGLDEQFFGPGTRLTVL.

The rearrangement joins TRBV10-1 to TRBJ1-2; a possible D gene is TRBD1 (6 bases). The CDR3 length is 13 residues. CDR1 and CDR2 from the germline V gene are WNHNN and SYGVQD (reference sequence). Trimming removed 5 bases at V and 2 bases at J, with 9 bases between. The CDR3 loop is CASSLTGNYGYTF. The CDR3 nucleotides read TGCGCCAGCAGTCTTACAGGGAACTATGGCTACACCTTC.

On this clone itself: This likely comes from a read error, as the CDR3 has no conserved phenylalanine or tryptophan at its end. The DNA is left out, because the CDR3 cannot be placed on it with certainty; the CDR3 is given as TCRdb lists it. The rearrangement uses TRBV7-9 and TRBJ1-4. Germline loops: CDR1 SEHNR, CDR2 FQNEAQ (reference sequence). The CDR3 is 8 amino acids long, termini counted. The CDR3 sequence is CASSLMRA.

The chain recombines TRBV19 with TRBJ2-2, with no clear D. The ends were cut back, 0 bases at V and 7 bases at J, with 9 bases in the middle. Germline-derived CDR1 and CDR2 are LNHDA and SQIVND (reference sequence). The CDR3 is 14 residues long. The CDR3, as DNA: TGTGCCAGTAGTATAGATCCCCAAGGCGGGGAGCTGTTTTTT. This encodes CASSIDPQGGELFF.

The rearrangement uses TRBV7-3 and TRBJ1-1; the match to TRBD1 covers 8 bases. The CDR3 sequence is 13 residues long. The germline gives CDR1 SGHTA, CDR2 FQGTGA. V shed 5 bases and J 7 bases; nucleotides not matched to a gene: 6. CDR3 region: CASSPTGEDEAFF. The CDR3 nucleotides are TGTGCCAGCAGCCCGACAGGGGAGGATGAAGCTTTCTTT.

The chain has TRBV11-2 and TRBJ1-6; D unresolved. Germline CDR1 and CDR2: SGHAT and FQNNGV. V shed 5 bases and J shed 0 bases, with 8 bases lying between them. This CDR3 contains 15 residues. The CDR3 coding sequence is TGTGCCAGCAGCCGAGGGAGCTCCTATAATTCACCCCTCCACTTT. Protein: CASSRGSSYNSPLHF.